The source of this TCR beta chain is a study of read filtering for tumor transcriptome and immune sequencing (dated by TCRdb to 2018 to 2021). At the level of the whole study: The cohort had 17 male and 11 to 15 female patients with a mean age of roughly 66 years, ranging from roughly 40 to 90. As a main aim, a read-filtering strategy for immune repertoire data was addressed, with the specific question being whether clonotypes supported by a single read should be removed. After DNase treatment, whole-transcriptome libraries were prepared using the TruSeq RNA Access Library Prep Kit. The study compared TCR repertoires from targeted immune repertoire sequencing and bulk whole-transcriptome sequencing run on the same bone marrow samples. Per sample, about 3.5 to 11 million TCR-region mapped reads were obtained with IR-seq, compared with only roughly 75 to 1,400 with RNA-seq. Under revised international staging, eight or nine patients fell into R-ISS I, more than 15 into R-ISS II and 7 into R-ISS III. The investigation overall reported the following: Rather than purified T cells, the sorted CD138-negative fraction was a mixed bone marrow immune population. In IR-seq, single-read clonotypes were roughly 82% of clonotypes but approximately 3.5% of total reads; in RNA-seq they were roughly 72% of clonotypes and 35% to 45% of reads. Removing single-read clonotypes increased the correlation between IR-seq and RNA-seq shared clonotype proportions. Compared with RNA-seq, IR-seq captured clonotypes at much greater depth and more reliably, and a smaller IR-seq throughput was enough to identify most of the shared clonotypes.

The CDR3 runs 14 residues from the cysteine to the phenylalanine. The read is trimmed to its CDR3 DNA, 42 bases read in frame from base 1. Starting from 400 ng RNA, TCR libraries were constructed with the Immunoverse kit using molecular barcoded adaptors that cover the alpha/delta and beta/gamma chains. TCR library preparation was performed with the same RNA that was used for transcriptome sequencing. Sequencing of TCR libraries was carried out on an Illumina HiSeq 4000 with 2 x 150 cycles. Per the authors' processing: MiXCR aligned TCR reads to human V, D, J and C references and assembled the aligned reads into CDR3 clonotypes, with quality filtering and error correction included. Clonotype counts and gene usage diversity were analyzed with the tcR package in R. Raw mapping reads were checked after the RNA-seq reads had been mapped by STAR aligner version 2.5.3a onto the human GRCh37 genome. To test the effect of sequencing depth on detected clonotypes, IR-seq fastq files were randomly downsampled using Seqtk 1.3. TCRdb applied fastp at Q25 and MiXCR to the public reads, then kept only in-frame beta chains. CDR3 protein sequences are deduplicated, and each keeps its most common genes and DNA. None of the V and J calls come from the authors' own analysis; TCRdb made them. This sample gives more than 100,000 distinct CDR3 sequences in total; 13% of them show up just once. The leading ten clones occupy roughly 9.6% of the sample.

Details on this clonotype: Which antigen it targets is not known. Since a much larger clone is just one base distant, this may be a read error.

Each patient had bone marrow sampled at the time of active disease. Bone marrow mononuclear cells were isolated by Ficoll-Hypaque density gradient centrifugation. To remove myeloma plasma cells, the cells were labeled with CD138 magnetic microbeads on a MACS separator, and CD138-negative cells were then collected by negative selection. Flow cytometry with CD138 antibodies on an Attune NxT was used to check how pure the isolated cells were. Total RNA was extracted with TRIzol reagent and quantified with a NanoDrop spectrophotometer. Paired RNA-seq and IR-seq were performed on each patient's CD138-negative bone marrow sample.

Recombination joined TRBV12-3 or TRBV12-4 with TRBJ2-7; the D gene is not confidently resolved. The origin of this receptor is a donor aged 40 or over with multiple myeloma. Sequenced input: a population of CD138-negative cells sorted from bone marrow. The cell subset or site label on this specimen signifies: bone marrow mononuclear cells depleted of CD138+ plasma/myeloma cells by negative magnetic selection. In nucleotide form, the sequence is TGTGCCAGCAGTTTAGAGGTACGCTCCTACGAGCGGTACTTC. Its translation is CASSLEVRSYERYF.